A single sample gave rise to the 10 T cell receptor beta chains below, sequenced in a study of blood T cell repertoires in COVID-19. The protocol was immunoSEQ multiplex PCR, while the TCRdb copy is restricted to in-frame clones and leaves out a portion. The table includes 100,000 to 120,000 clones, about 72% detected once. Sequencing input: peripheral blood. These receptors all stem from a woman aged 55-69 years with acute or convalescent COVID-19.

V usage is TRBV4-1 and J usage is TRBJ1-2; D is perhaps TRBD1 (5 bases). This CDR3 region has 17 residues. V was cut by 0 bases and J by 4 bases, with 18 bases left in between. The V gene's germline CDR1 is MGHRA and CDR2 YSYEKL. CDR3 bases: TGCGCCAGCAGCCAAGAAACGATGACAGAACGAATCTATGGCTACACCTTC. Translating it yields CASSQETMTERIYGYTF.

This chain connects TRBV5-8 to TRBJ1-1; tentative D call: TRBD1 (5 bases). Germline CDR1 reads SGHTS; CDR2 reads YDEGEE. There are 15 residues in the CDR3. V was pared by 2 bases and J by 1 base, with 12 bases between. For the CDR3, the DNA is TGTGCCAGCAGCTTCACGGGGAGGGGGAACACTGAAGCTTTCTTT. Translated, it gives CASSFTGRGNTEAFF.

This clone was detected only once. The rearrangement joins TRBV29-1 to TRBJ2-1, with D maybe TRBD1 (6 bases). The germline V gene has CDR1 SQVTM and CDR2 ANQGSEA. The CDR3 is 15 residues long. The germline V and J ends were trimmed by 6 bases and 4 bases, with 19 bases remaining between them. CDR3 in DNA: TGCAGCGTGGATACGGAAATAGGGGGATACAATGAGCAGTTCTTC. This gives the protein CSVDTEIGGYNEQFF.

The genes are TRBV6-2 or TRBV6-3 and TRBJ2-2, with D perhaps matching TRBD2 (7 bases). V gave up 1 base and J gave up 2 bases, with 11 bases separating them. Germline CDR1 MNHEY, CDR2 SVGEGT. CDR3 length: 16 residues. CDR3 sequence: CASSYLAGANTGELFF. In DNA, the CDR3 is TGTGCCAGCAGTTACTTGGCGGGGGCAAACACCGGGGAGCTGTTTTTT.

This chain joins TRBV4-1 and TRBJ2-7; 8 bases align to TRBD2. Germline-derived CDR1 and CDR2 are MGHRA and YSYEKL. The ends lost 3 bases at V and 6 bases at J; junction bases unmatched: 10. This CDR3 has 15 amino acids. CDR3 nucleotide sequence: TGCGCCAGCAGCCACCTCCTGACGGGAGGGCGCGAGCAGTACTTC. Its translation is CASSHLLTGGREQYF.

The table lists this clone with a count of one. The chain joins TRBV6-1 to TRBJ2-7; 7 bases are a match to TRBD2. Germline V gives CDR1 MNHNS, CDR2 SASEGT. V was pared by 2 bases and J by 2 bases, with 3 bases of the junction left unmatched. The CDR3 runs 14 residues. The CDR3 DNA reads TGTGCCAGCAGTGAATGGGGGGGGGCCTACGAGCAGTACTTC. It specifies CASSEWGGAYEQYF.

This rearrangement joins TRBV7-8 to TRBJ1-5, with D possibly being TRBD1 (5 bases). This CDR3 has 14 amino acids. Deletions cut 4 bases from V and 3 bases from J, with 10 bases between. The germline CDR1 and CDR2 sequences are SGHVS and FQNEAQ. CDR3: CASSSQGFNQPQHF. The CDR3 DNA follows: TGTGCCAGCAGCTCCCAGGGATTCAATCAGCCCCAGCATTTT.

This sequence joins TRBV30 and TRBJ2-4, with D possibly TRBD2 on 6 matching bases. CDR3 length: 14 residues. Germline V CDR1 and CDR2: GTSNPN, SVGIG (reference sequence). Trimming left V 5 bases short and J 4 bases short, with 15 bases between. The CDR3 nucleotides read TGTGCCTGGGCCCTCACTGGGGGGAAAAACATTCAGTACTTC. This codes for CAWALTGGKNIQYF.

In its sample, this clone was seen a few times. The chain links TRBV11-1 to TRBJ1-6; maybe TRBD1 (5 bases). This CDR3 region has 14 residues. From germline, CDR1 is SGHAT and CDR2 FQDESV (reference sequence). V was cut by 4 bases and J by 5 bases, with 9 bases left in between. The CDR3 loop reads CASSSRQNNSPLHF. The CDR3 bases are TGTGCCAGCAGCTCGCGACAGAATAATTCACCCCTCCACTTT.

On this clone: A clone one base away is much larger, so this may be a read error. The chain combines TRBV7-2 with TRBJ1-1; TRBD1 matches at 8 bases. The CDR3 has 13 residues. Trimming cost V 3 bases and J 4 bases; bases outside gene matches: 1. In germline, CDR1 is SGHTA, CDR2 FQGNSA. CDR3 nucleotide sequence: TGTGCCAGCAGCTTCACAGGGGGCACTGAAGCTTTCTTT. This codes for CASSFTGGTEAFF.